The rows below give T cell receptor beta chains drawn from one sample of a study of cytomegalovirus exposure and HLA in healthy donors. Profiling relied on immunoSEQ multiplex PCR, and the TCRdb table lists in-frame clones only, not all of them. The table lists 100,000 to 120,000 clones, 78% of them singletons, with 1.3% in the top ten. Sequenced sample: PBMCs. Source of these receptors: a woman in her thirties in good health and CMV-seronegative. Both conserved end residues are part of each CDR3. Each record gives: D gene, V gene, clone size, J gene, CDR3 protein, CDR3 DNA. The D gene is left open where the match is weak. Only some rows state a clone size, as once, few, many or a class for expanded clones.

>NA|TRBV5-4|NA|TRBJ1-1
CASSPGERMNTEAFF
TGTGCCAGCAGCCCGGGGGAAAGAATGAACACTGAAGCTTTCTTT
>TRBD1|TRBV5-1|NA|TRBJ2-7
CASSSDRGPRSGYEQYF
TGCGCCAGCAGCTCCGACAGGGGGCCCCGCTCTGGGTACGAGCAGTACTTC
>NA|TRBV19|few|TRBJ1-4
CASSISQGSNEKLFF
TGTGCCAGTAGTATTTCACAGGGATCTAATGAAAAACTGTTTTTT
>NA|TRBV4-3|few|TRBJ2-1
CASSQDYDRYNEQFF
TGCGCCAGCAGCCAAGATTATGATCGGTACAATGAGCAGTTCTTC
>NA|TRBV5-1|few|TRBJ1-2
CASSTGVYGYTF
TGCGCCAGCAGTACGGGGGTCTACGGCTACACCTTC
>NA|TRBV4-2|NA|TRBJ2-7
CASSQDPNRSYEQYF
TGTGCCAGCAGCCAAGATCCCAACAGGTCCTACGAGCAGTACTTC
>TRBD1|TRBV29-1|NA|TRBJ1-1
CSAGTGGFAEAFF
TGCAGCGCCGGGACAGGGGGCTTCGCTGAAGCTTTCTTT
>TRBD2|TRBV27|once|TRBJ2-1
CASRRSGISTNEQFF
TGTGCCAGCAGACGGAGCGGGATCAGTACCAATGAGCAGTTCTTC
>NA|TRBV5-1|NA|TRBJ1-2
CASSLDGRPVDGYTF
TGCGCCAGCAGCTTGGACGGCAGGCCGGTTGATGGCTACACCTTC
>NA|TRBV6-1|NA|TRBJ1-2
CASRQGHGYTF
TGTGCCAGCAGACAGGGCCATGGCTACACCTTC
>NA|TRBV5-1|few|TRBJ2-5
CASSPGTQYQETQYF
TGCGCCAGCAGCCCCGGGACTCAGTACCAAGAGACCCAGTACTTC
>NA|TRBV9|NA|TRBJ2-7
CASSVAGETYEQYF
TGTGCCAGCAGCGTAGCTGGAGAAACCTACGAGCAGTACTTC
>NA|TRBV4-3|NA|TRBJ2-1
CASSQEPPGGLYNEQFF
TGCGCCAGCAGCCAAGAACCTCCGGGGGGCCTCTACAATGAGCAGTTCTTC
>NA|TRBV7-9|NA|TRBJ1-2
CASSVEDGNYGYTF
TGTGCCAGCAGCGTAGAAGACGGGAACTATGGCTACACCTTC
>NA|TRBV7-2|NA|TRBJ1-3
CASSLAGPNSGNTIYF
TGTGCCAGCAGCTTGGCGGGACCGAACTCTGGAAACACCATATATTTT
>NA|TRBV28|NA|TRBJ1-1
CASSLSGVMNTEAFF
TGTGCCAGCAGTTTATCCGGGGTTATGAACACTGAAGCTTTCTTT
>NA|TRBV25-1|NA|TRBJ1-1
CASTVSWGMNTEAFF
TGTGCCAGCACCGTATCGTGGGGCATGAACACTGAAGCTTTCTTT
>TRBD2|TRBV10-2|NA|TRBJ2-1
CATRTSGGTLLNEQFF
TGCGCCACCCGGACTAGCGGGGGGACTCTGCTCAATGAGCAGTTCTTC
>TRBD1|TRBV7-6|NA|TRBJ1-5
CASSPGAGGQPQHF
TGTGCCAGCAGCCCCGGGGCAGGGGGACAGCCCCAGCATTTT
>TRBD2|TRBV15|once|TRBJ2-3
CATSRDRGTSGRGDTQYF
TGTGCCACCAGCAGAGATAGGGGGACTAGCGGGAGAGGAGATACGCAGTATTTT
>TRBD2|TRBV6-5|few|TRBJ2-3
CASSYQRGPRDTQYF
TGTGCCAGCAGTTACCAGCGGGGCCCCCGGGATACGCAGTATTTT
>NA|TRBV13|NA|TRBJ1-1
CASSTWTANTEAFF
TGTGCCAGCAGCACCTGGACAGCGAACACTGAAGCTTTCTTT
>TRBD2|TRBV2|NA|TRBJ2-7
CASSELALAGNYEQYF
TGTGCCAGCAGTGAACTAGCGCTAGCGGGGAACTACGAGCAGTACTTC
>NA|TRBV6-5|NA|TRBJ1-2
CASSSTSGYTF
TGTGCCAGCAGTTCGACTTCGGGCTACACCTTC
>NA|TRBV19|NA|TRBJ2-3
CASSIDRESTDTQYF
TGTGCCAGTAGTATAGATCGCGAATCCACAGATACGCAGTATTTT
>NA|TRBV5-6|NA|TRBJ2-2
CASSTIGDTYNANTGELFF
TGTGCCAGCAGCACAATTGGGGACACATACAACGCGAACACCGGGGAGCTGTTTTTT
>NA|TRBV9|NA|TRBJ2-7
CASSVAEGSYEQYF
TGTGCCAGCAGCGTAGCCGAGGGATCCTACGAGCAGTACTTC
>TRBD2|TRBV6-5|NA|TRBJ2-1
CASRLAGGTYNEQFF
TGTGCCAGCCGGCTAGCGGGAGGGACCTACAATGAGCAGTTCTTC
>NA|TRBV28|NA|TRBJ1-2
CASTGSPHQYGYTF
TGTGCCAGCACAGGGTCCCCCCATCAATATGGCTACACCTTC
>NA|TRBV29-1|NA|TRBJ1-2
CSVVQGLDYTF
TGCAGCGTTGTACAGGGTCTAGACTACACCTTC
>NA|TRBV27|NA|TRBJ2-3
CASSLSDGTDTQYF
TGTGCCAGCAGTTTAAGCGATGGCACAGATACGCAGTATTTT
>TRBD1|TRBV30|few|TRBJ1-5
CAWSRGPTGSNQPQHF
TGTGCCTGGAGTCGCGGTCCGACAGGGAGCAATCAGCCCCAGCATTTT
>NA|TRBV6-5|NA|TRBJ2-2
CASSYGQGGTGELFF
TGTGCCAGCAGTTACGGCCAGGGCGGCACCGGGGAGCTGTTTTTT
>TRBD1|TRBV28|NA|TRBJ2-2
CASSLEQGVDTGELFF
TGTGCCAGCAGTTTAGAACAGGGGGTCGACACCGGGGAGCTGTTTTTT
>NA|TRBV7-6|NA|TRBJ2-7
CASSPFSSSYEQYF
TGTGCCAGCAGCCCTTTCTCCAGTTCCTACGAGCAGTACTTC